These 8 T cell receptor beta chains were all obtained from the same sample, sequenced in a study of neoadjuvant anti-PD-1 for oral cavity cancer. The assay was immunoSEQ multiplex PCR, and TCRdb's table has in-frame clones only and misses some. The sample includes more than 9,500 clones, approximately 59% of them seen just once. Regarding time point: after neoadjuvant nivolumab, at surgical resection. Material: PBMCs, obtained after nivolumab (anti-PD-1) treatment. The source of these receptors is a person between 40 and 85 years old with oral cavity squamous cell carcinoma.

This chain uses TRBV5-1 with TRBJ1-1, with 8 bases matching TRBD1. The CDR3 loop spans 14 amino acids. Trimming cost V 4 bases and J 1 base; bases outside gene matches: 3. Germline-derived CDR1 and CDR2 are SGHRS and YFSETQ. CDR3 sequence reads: CASSTGQGNTEAFF. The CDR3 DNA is TGCGCCAGCAGCACTGGACAGGGGAACACTGAAGCTTTCTTT.

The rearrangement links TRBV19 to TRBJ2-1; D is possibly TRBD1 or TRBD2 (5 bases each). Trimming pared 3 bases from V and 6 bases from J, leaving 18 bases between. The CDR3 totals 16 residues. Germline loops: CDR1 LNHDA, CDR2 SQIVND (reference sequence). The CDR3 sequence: CASSMGTLGAGNEQFF. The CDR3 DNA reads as TGTGCCAGTAGTATGGGAACGCTAGGGGCGGGCAATGAGCAGTTCTTC.

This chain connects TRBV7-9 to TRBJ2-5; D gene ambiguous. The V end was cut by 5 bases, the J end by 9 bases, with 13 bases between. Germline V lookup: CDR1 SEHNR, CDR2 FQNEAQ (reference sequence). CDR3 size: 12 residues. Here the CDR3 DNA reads TGTGCCAGCAGCCCGATCTCCGAGGCCCAGTACTTC. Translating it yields CASSPISEAQYF.

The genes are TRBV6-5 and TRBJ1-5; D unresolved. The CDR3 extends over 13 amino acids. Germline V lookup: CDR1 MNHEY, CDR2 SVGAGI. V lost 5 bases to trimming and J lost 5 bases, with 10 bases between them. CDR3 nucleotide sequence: TGTGCCAGCAGTGAAGTTTTCGATCAGCCCCAGCATTTT. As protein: CASSEVFDQPQHF.

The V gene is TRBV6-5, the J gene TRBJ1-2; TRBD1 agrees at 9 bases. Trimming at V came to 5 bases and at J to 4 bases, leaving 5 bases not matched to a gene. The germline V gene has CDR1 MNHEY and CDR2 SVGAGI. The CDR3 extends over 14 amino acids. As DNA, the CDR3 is TGTGCCAGCAGTACCGGGACAGGGACCTATGGCTACACCTTC. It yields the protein CASSTGTGTYGYTF.

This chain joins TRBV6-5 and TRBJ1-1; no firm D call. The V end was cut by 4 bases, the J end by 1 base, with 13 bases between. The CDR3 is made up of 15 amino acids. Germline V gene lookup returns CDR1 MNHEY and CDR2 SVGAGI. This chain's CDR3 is CASSSQNRPNTEAFF. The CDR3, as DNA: TGTGCCAGCAGTTCCCAGAACAGACCGAACACTGAAGCTTTCTTT.

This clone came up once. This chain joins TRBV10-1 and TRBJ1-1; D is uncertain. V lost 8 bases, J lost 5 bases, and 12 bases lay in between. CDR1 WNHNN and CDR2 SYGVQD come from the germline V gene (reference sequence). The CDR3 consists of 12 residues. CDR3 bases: TGCGCCAGCGGGGAGCGGGGTACTGAAGCTTTCTTT. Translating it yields CASGERGTEAFF.

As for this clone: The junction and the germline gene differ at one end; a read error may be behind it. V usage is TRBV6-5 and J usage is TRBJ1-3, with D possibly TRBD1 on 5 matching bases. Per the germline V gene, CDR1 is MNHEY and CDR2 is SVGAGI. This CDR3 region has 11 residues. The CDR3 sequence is CASRGETASNF. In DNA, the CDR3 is TGTGCCAGCAGGGGAGAGACAGCATCAAATTTT.